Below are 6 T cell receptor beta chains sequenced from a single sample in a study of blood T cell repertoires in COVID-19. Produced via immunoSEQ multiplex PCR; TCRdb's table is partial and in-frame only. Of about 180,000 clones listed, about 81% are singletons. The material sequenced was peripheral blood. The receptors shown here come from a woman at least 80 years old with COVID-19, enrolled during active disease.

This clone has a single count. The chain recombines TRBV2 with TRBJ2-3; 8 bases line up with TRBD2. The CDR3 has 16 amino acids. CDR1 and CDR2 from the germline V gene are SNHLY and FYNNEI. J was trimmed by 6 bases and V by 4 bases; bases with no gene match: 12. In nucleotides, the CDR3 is TGTGCCAGCAGTGTCCGGGCGGGAGGCGACGAGGATACGCAGTATTTT. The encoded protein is CASSVRAGGDEDTQYF.

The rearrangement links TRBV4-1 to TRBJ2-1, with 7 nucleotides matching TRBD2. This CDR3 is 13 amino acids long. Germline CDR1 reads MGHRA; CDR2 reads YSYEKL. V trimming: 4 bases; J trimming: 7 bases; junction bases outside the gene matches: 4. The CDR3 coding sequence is TGCGCCAGCAGCCGGCGGGGAGGGAATGAGCAGTTCTTC. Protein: CASSRRGGNEQFF.

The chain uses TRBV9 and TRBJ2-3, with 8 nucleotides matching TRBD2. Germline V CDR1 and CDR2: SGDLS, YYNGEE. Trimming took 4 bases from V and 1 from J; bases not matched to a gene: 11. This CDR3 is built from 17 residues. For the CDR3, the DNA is TGTGCCAGCAGCCCTCGGGGGGGCCTGATGGGCACAGATACGCAGTATTTT. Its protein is CASSPRGGLMGTDTQYF.

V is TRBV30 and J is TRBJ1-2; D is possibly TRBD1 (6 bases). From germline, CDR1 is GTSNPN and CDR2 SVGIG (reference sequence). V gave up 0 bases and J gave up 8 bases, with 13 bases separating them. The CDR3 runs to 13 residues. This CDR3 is CAWSVQGAEGYTF. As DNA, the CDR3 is TGTGCCTGGAGTGTACAGGGTGCGGAAGGCTACACCTTC.

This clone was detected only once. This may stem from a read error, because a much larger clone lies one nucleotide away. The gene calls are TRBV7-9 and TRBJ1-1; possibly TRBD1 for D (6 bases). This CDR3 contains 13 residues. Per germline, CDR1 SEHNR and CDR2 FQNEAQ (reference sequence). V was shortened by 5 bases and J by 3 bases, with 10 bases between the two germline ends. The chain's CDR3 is CASSPGQYTEAFF. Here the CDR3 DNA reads TGTGCCAGCAGCCCCGGACAGTACACTGAAGCTTTCTTT. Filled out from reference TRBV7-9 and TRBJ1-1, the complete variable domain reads DTGVSQNPRHKITKRGQNVTFRCDPISEHNRLYWYRQTLGQGPEFLTYFQNEAQLEKSRLLSDRFSAERPKGSFSTLEIQRTEQGDSAMYLCASSPGQYTEAFFGQGTRLTVV.

DNA for the CDR3: TGCGCCAGCAGCTCAGGGTTGGTGAATGTAGAGACCCAGTACTTC. Its protein product is CASSSGLVNVETQYF. This chain joins TRBV5-1 and TRBJ2-5; D is perhaps TRBD1 (5 bases). CDR1 and CDR2 from the germline V gene are SGHRS and YFSETQ. The CDR3 contains 15 residues. The V end was cut by 3 bases, the J end by 4 bases, with 16 bases between.